Listed here is a single T cell receptor beta chain. The sample belongs to a study of blood T cell repertoires in COVID-19. For the study at large: PBMCs, B-cell-depleted T cells, or T cells provided the cDNA or gDNA that made up the material.

This CDR3 is 16 amino acids long. V shed 2 bases and J 7 bases; nucleotides not matched to a gene: 11. Germline-derived CDR1 and CDR2 are SGHRS and YFSETQ. Cohort allocation depended upon clinical history that participants reported. Authors' processing steps: The authors estimated nucleated cell counts from reference gene primer amplification. Sequencing was performed with immunoSEQ multiplex PCR; in TCRdb, only in-frame clones are kept and a portion is missing. The DNA gave D and trimming, while V, J and clone size come from that table. Among almost 250,000 clones listed, roughly 85% were seen once. The specimen sequenced was PBMCs or T cells enriched from blood (not recorded which). This chain links TRBV5-1 with TRBJ1-2, with 10 bases that match TRBD1. The origin of this receptor is a woman aged 45 to 65 with acute COVID-19. This chain's CDR3 is CASSLSNSGQGFGYTF. The CDR3 coding sequence is TGCGCCAGCAGCTTATCTAATTCGGGACAGGGGTTTGGCTACACCTTC.